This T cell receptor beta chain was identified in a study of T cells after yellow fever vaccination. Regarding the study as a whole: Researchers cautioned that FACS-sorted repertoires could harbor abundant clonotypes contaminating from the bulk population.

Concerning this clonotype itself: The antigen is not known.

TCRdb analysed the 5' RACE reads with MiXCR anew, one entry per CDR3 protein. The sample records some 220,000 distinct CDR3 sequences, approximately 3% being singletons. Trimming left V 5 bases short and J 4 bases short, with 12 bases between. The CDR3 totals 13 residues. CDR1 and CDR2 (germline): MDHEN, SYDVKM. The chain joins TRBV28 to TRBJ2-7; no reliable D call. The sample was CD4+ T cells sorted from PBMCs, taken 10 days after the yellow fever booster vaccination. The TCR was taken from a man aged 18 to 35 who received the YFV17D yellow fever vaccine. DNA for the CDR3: TGTGCCAGCAGTCCGCTCGACGGATACGAGCAGTACGTC. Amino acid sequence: CASSPLDGYEQYV.